Listed here are 26 T cell receptor beta chains from one sample, sequenced in a study of response to subunit inactivated influenza vaccine. TCRdb reprocessed the RT-PCR reads via MiXCR and lists one record per CDR3 protein. The sample holds 650,000 to 800,000 distinct CDR3 sequences, around a sixth seen once. The source was PBMCs from blood, collected around 5 days after vaccination. The origin of the receptors is a man aged 50 or older who received an inactivated influenza vaccine.

V and J are TRBV30 and TRBJ2-5, with 8 bases lining up with TRBD2. The CDR3 length is 16 residues. Germline-derived CDR1 and CDR2 are GTSNPN and SVGIG (reference sequence). J gave up 3 bases and V 1 base, and 10 bases lay outside the gene matches. CDR3 protein: CAWSARGGGTEETQYF. CDR3 sequence (DNA): TGTGCCTGGAGTGCCCGTGGCGGGGGGACCGAAGAGACCCAGTACTTC.

A few counts support this clonotype. The chain links TRBV11-2 to TRBJ2-1; 7 bases align to TRBD1. The V and J ends lost 3 bases and 13 bases, in that order; junction bases with no gene match: 6. The CDR3 loop spans 12 amino acids. The V gene's germline CDR1 is SGHAT and CDR2 FQNNGV. The chain's CDR3 is CASSLDRDRQFF. CDR3 bases: TGTGCCAGCAGCTTGGACCGGGACAGACAGTTCTTC.

The chain carries TRBV5-1 and TRBJ1-4, with D hard to call. The CDR3 sequence is 16 residues long. Trimming removed 0 bases from V and 0 bases from J, with 9 bases in between. Germline CDR1 SGHRS, CDR2 YFSETQ. The CDR3 nucleotides read TGCGCCAGCAGCTTGGATGGGGAACCAACTAATGAAAAACTGTTTTTT. Protein product: CASSLDGEPTNEKLFF.

This clonotype was recorded a few times. The chain is built from TRBV29-1 and TRBJ1-4; D remains ambiguous. The CDR3 totals 13 residues. Trimming left V 5 bases short and J 5 bases short, with 12 bases between. Germline CDR1 and CDR2: SQVTM and ANQGSEA. For the CDR3, the DNA is TGCAGCGTTCGAAGCCGGACGAATGAAAAACTGTTTTTT. This translates into CSVRSRTNEKLFF.

This clonotype was seen more than once but under ten times. This rearrangement joins TRBV9 to TRBJ2-2; D call uncertain. V was cut by 6 bases and J by 6 bases, with 15 bases left in between. The CDR3 length is 14 residues. The germline V gene encodes CDR1 SGDLS and CDR2 YYNGEE. The CDR3 DNA reads as TGTGCCAGCACCCCCCTGACGGAGCCCGGGGAGCTGTTTTTT. Encoded protein: CASTPLTEPGELFF.

This clonotype was seen many times. CDR3: CSVVLQGVLEQFF. The DNA of the CDR3 is TGCAGCGTTGTGCTGCAGGGAGTTCTTGAGCAGTTCTTC. The chain uses TRBV29-1 and TRBJ2-1; D is tentatively TRBD1 or TRBD2 (5 bases each). Trimming took 4 bases from V and 9 from J, leaving 16 bases between them. The CDR3 runs 13 residues. Looked up from germline, CDR1 is SQVTM and CDR2 is ANQGSEA.

This chain uses TRBV19 with TRBJ2-2; the D gene is possibly TRBD1 (5 bases). Between the trimmed V and J ends, which lost 3 bases and 5 bases, there was a span of 7 bases. Germline assignment: CDR1 LNHDA and CDR2 SQIVND (reference sequence). The CDR3 sequence is 13 residues long. CDR3 sequence: CASSMTVTGELFF. The CDR3 coding sequence is TGTGCCAGTAGTATGACAGTGACCGGGGAGCTGTTTTTT.

The J gene is TRBJ2-1, the V gene TRBV24-1, with 15 nucleotides matching TRBD2. V dropped 1 base and J dropped 9; count of bases not matched to a gene: 9. Germline values: CDR1 KGHDR, CDR2 SFDVKD. There are 18 residues in the CDR3. CDR3 in DNA: TGTGCCACCAGTGATTTTAGCGGGACTAGCGGGGGGCCCGGTGAGCAGTTCTTC. It is translated as CATSDFSGTSGGPGEQFF.

The genes are TRBV12-3 or TRBV12-4 and TRBJ2-7; perhaps TRBD1 as D (6 bases). Trimming pared 6 bases from V and 2 bases from J, leaving 14 bases between. The CDR3 is 14 residues long. The CDR3 DNA is TGTGCCAGCAGCACCCCCGGACAGACCTACGAGCAGTACTTC. Encoded protein: CASSTPGQTYEQYF.

This clonotype has only a few counts. The J gene is TRBJ2-5, the V gene TRBV6-2 or TRBV6-3; TRBD1 aligns across 10 bases. Trimming cost V 5 bases and J 2 bases; bases outside gene matches: 5. The germline V gene has CDR1 MNHEY and CDR2 SVGEGT. There are 15 residues in the CDR3. CDR3 sequence reads: CASSGTGVRQETQYF. DNA of the CDR3: TGTGCCAGCAGTGGGACAGGGGTGAGGCAAGAGACCCAGTACTTC.

This chain uses TRBV20-1 with TRBJ2-3; a weak D match, TRBD1 (6 bases). This CDR3 spans 15 amino acids. Germline V lookup: CDR1 DFQATT, CDR2 SNEGSKA (reference sequence). V was clipped by 6 bases and J by 2 bases, with 18 bases between them. As DNA, the CDR3 is TGCAGTGCCCTTCGACAGGCGGCTATCACAGATACGCAGTATTTT. As protein: CSALRQAAITDTQYF.

This clonotype was detected a few times. CDR3 coding DNA: TGTGCCAGCACAGAAGCTGCGAACACCGGGGAGCTGTTTTTT. It yields the protein CASTEAANTGELFF. The chain recombines TRBV6-1 with TRBJ2-2, with D unresolved. V lost 7 bases and J lost 0, with 9 bases in between. In germline, CDR1 is MNHNS, CDR2 SASEGT. This CDR3 comprises 14 residues.

This clonotype was seen at least ten times. The chain has TRBV7-9 and TRBJ1-5; TRBD1 is a possible D gene (6 bases). Trimming took off 4 bases at V and 2 bases at J, with 9 bases between the two ends. Germline-derived CDR1 and CDR2 are SEHNR and FQNEAQ (reference sequence). The length of the CDR3 is 14 residues. The CDR3 loop is CASSWGAGNQPQHF. The CDR3 DNA sequence: TGTGCCAGCAGCTGGGGGGCCGGCAATCAGCCCCAGCATTTT.

This chain connects TRBV7-9 to TRBJ2-5; D remains ambiguous. The V end was cut by 4 bases, the J end by 3 bases, with 15 bases between. CDR1 is SEHNR, CDR2 FQNEAQ, per germline (reference sequence). This CDR3 contains 15 residues. The CDR3 loop reads CASSYFATHKETQYF. The CDR3 DNA is TGTGCCAGCAGCTACTTTGCGACCCACAAAGAGACCCAGTACTTC.

This clonotype was counted at least ten times. For the CDR3, the DNA is TGTGCCAGCAGTTACCTCTGGGGACAGGGAATGACCCAGTACTTC. It translates to CASSYLWGQGMTQYF. The chain uses TRBV6-5 and TRBJ2-5; 9 bases agree with TRBD1. This CDR3 comprises 15 residues. V lost 2 bases to trimming and J lost 7 bases; unmatched junction nucleotides: 8. Germline V CDR1 and CDR2: MNHEY, SVGAGI.

This sequence joins TRBV30 and TRBJ1-5; perhaps TRBD1 as D (5 bases). The CDR3 sequence is 13 residues long. The V end lost 2 bases, the J end lost 2 bases, and 7 bases lay between the germline ends. Germline values: CDR1 GTSNPN, CDR2 SVGIG (reference sequence). As DNA, the CDR3 is TGTGCCTGGAGTCCAGGGCGCAATCAGCCCCAGCATTTT. This sequence encodes CAWSPGRNQPQHF.

This clonotype was seen once. The chain couples TRBV24-1 to TRBJ2-2, with D possibly being TRBD1 (5 bases). Germline CDR1 and CDR2: KGHDR and SFDVKD. CDR3 length equals 16 residues. Trimming shortened V by 5 bases and J by 1 base, and 13 bases separated the two germline ends. CDR3 protein: CATSALTTVNTGELFF. The CDR3 DNA is TGTGCCACCAGTGCCTTAACGACAGTGAACACCGGGGAGCTGTTTTTT.

The J gene is TRBJ2-3, the V gene TRBV29-1; possible D gene TRBD2, 5 bases. CDR1 SQVTM and CDR2 ANQGSEA come from the germline V gene. This CDR3 comprises 15 residues. V was pared by 3 bases and J by 0 bases, with 13 bases between. CDR3 sequence: CSVDGSQPSTDTQYF. The DNA of the CDR3 is TGCAGCGTTGATGGGAGTCAGCCAAGCACAGATACGCAGTATTTT.

The chain employs TRBV25-1 and TRBJ2-3; 9 positions agree with TRBD1. The CDR3 sequence is 15 residues long. Germline trimming cut 3 bases from V and 2 bases from J; bases unmatched to any gene: 3. The V gene's germline CDR1 is MGHDK and CDR2 SYGVNS. The CDR3 sequence: CASSDGTGLTDTQYF. The CDR3 coding sequence is TGTGCCAGCAGTGACGGGACAGGGCTCACAGATACGCAGTATTTT.

The chain links TRBV12-3 or TRBV12-4 to TRBJ2-7, with 10 bases aligning to TRBD1. This CDR3 comprises 15 residues. V dropped 5 bases and J dropped 6; count of bases not matched to a gene: 10. The CDR3 protein is CASSIYPTGGVEQYF. The CDR3 DNA reads as TGTGCCAGCAGTATATACCCGACAGGGGGCGTCGAGCAGTACTTC.

The chain employs TRBV20-1 and TRBJ1-1, with 7 bases aligning to TRBD1. The CDR3 loop spans 15 amino acids. V was clipped by 3 bases and J by 1 base; unmatched bases: 8. Germline V gene sequence: CDR1 DFQATT, CDR2 SNEGSKA (reference sequence). The chain's CDR3 is CSARARQGTNTEAFF. CDR3 coding DNA: TGCAGTGCTAGGGCACGACAGGGAACGAACACTGAAGCTTTCTTT.

This clonotype showed up just a few times. The chain couples TRBV15 to TRBJ1-2; the match to TRBD1 covers 7 bases. Looked up from germline, CDR1 is LNHNV and CDR2 is YYDKDF (reference sequence). J gave up 4 bases and V 5 bases, and 10 bases lay outside the gene matches. This CDR3 is 15 amino acids long. As DNA, the CDR3 is TGTGCCACCAGCGGGACAGAGGGGACCGTCTATGGCTACACCTTC. Protein: CATSGTEGTVYGYTF.

A few counts support this clonotype. The chain links TRBV20-1 to TRBJ2-7; possibly TRBD2 for D (7 bases). The CDR3 spans 13 residues. V lost 3 bases and J 1 base, leaving 10 bases between the germline ends. Looked up from germline, CDR1 is DFQATT and CDR2 is SNEGSKA (reference sequence). The CDR3 spells CSASGGQSYEQYF. The CDR3 DNA follows: TGCAGTGCTAGCGGGGGGCAATCCTACGAGCAGTACTTC.

The J gene is TRBJ2-7, the V gene TRBV12-3 or TRBV12-4; D gene unclear. The CDR3 is made up of 15 amino acids. Trimming cost V 5 bases and J 0 bases, with 14 bases left between them. This chain's CDR3 is CASSPTYKISYEQYF. CDR3 sequence (DNA): TGTGCCAGCAGTCCCACGTACAAGATCTCCTACGAGCAGTACTTC.

This clonotype was observed a handful of times. J is TRBJ2-1 and V is TRBV10-3, with D perhaps given as TRBD1 or TRBD2 (5 bases each). V gave up 4 bases and J gave up 8 bases, with 12 bases separating them. In germline, CDR1 is ENHRY, CDR2 SYGVKD. The CDR3 sequence is 13 residues long. As DNA, the CDR3 is TGTGCCATCAGTGGGGACCCAGGCTATGAGCAGTTCTTC. Translation gives CAISGDPGYEQFF.

This chain joins TRBV19 and TRBJ2-7, with 8 positions matching TRBD2. The V gene's germline CDR1 is LNHDA and CDR2 SQIVND (reference sequence). CDR3 length equals 15 residues. Losses at the gene ends were 0 bases for V and 2 bases for J; bases not matched to a gene: 3. In nucleotides, the CDR3 is TGTGCCAGTAGTATAGATAACGGGGGGGCCTACGAGCAGTACTTC. Its translation: CASSIDNGGAYEQYF.